A single sample gave rise to the 17 T cell receptor beta chains below, sequenced in a study of patients and donors after allogeneic stem cell transplantation. TCRdb processed the RT-PCR reads anew with MiXCR; each CDR3 protein has one entry. The table has 16,000 or so distinct CDR3 sequences, under 35% seen once; the top ten hold about 34%. The source material was blood, either unsorted or a sorted T cell fraction (not recorded which). The receptor set was obtained from a human donor who was either an allogeneic HSCT recipient or a stem cell or donor lymphocyte infusion donor (not recorded which). It is not recorded whose cells these are; they may come from a transplant donor.

The genes are TRBV3-1 and TRBJ1-4; D is uncertain. V was pared by 1 base and J by 3 bases, with 15 bases between. From germline, CDR1 is LGHDT and CDR2 YNNKEL (reference sequence). The CDR3 covers 17 residues. CDR3 loop: CASSQGLRIGSNEKLFF. The CDR3 DNA reads TGTGCCAGCAGCCAAGGACTCAGGATCGGGTCTAATGAAAAACTGTTTTTT.

This clonotype has more than one count but fewer than ten. The J gene is TRBJ1-2, the V gene TRBV7-2, with D uncertain. V was trimmed by 3 bases and J by 8 bases, leaving 19 bases between them. CDR3 size: 15 residues. Per germline, CDR1 SGHTA and CDR2 FQGNSA. This CDR3 is CASSFVVGGIEGYTF. CDR3 nucleotides: TGTGCCAGCAGCTTCGTCGTTGGAGGTATTGAGGGCTACACCTTC.

The chain is built from TRBV6-6 and TRBJ2-5; 7 bases agree with TRBD1. J lost 5 bases, V lost 4 bases, and 7 bases had no gene match. This CDR3 is 14 amino acids long. Germline lookup yields CDR1 MNHNY and CDR2 SVGAGI (reference sequence). CDR3 sequence: CASSSQTGWETQYF. In nucleotides, the CDR3 is TGTGCCAGCAGTTCCCAGACAGGGTGGGAGACCCAGTACTTC.

This clonotype was found a few times. The V gene is TRBV6-6, the J gene TRBJ2-7, with D tentatively TRBD1 or TRBD2 (6 bases each). The CDR3 is 13 amino acids. CDR1 and CDR2 from the germline V gene are MNHNY and SVGAGI (reference sequence). Trimming removed 6 bases at V and 6 bases at J, with 15 bases between. CDR3 DNA sequence: TGTGCCAGCAGATTTACAGGGCGGGGCGAGCAGTACTTC. Its protein is CASRFTGRGEQYF.

V and J are TRBV6-5 and TRBJ1-6, with D possibly TRBD1 on 6 matching bases. The germline V gene encodes CDR1 MNHEY and CDR2 SVGAGI. Trimming removed 5 bases at V and 10 bases at J, with 21 bases between. The CDR3 runs 16 residues. The CDR3 region has the DNA TGTGCCAGCAGTAACACAGGGATGATCGGTGGATCACCCCTCCACTTT. Translating it yields CASSNTGMIGGSPLHF.

The chain has TRBV7-9 and TRBJ1-1, with TRBD1 matching over 7 bases. V lost 4 bases and J lost 8; bases outside the gene matches: 4. The CDR3 has 12 residues. CDR1 and CDR2 from the germline V gene are SEHNR and FQNEAQ (reference sequence). Written as DNA, the CDR3 is TGTGCCAGCAGCTATGACAGGGAAGAAGCTTTCTTT. Amino acid sequence: CASSYDREEAFF.

With regard to this clonotype: One junction end disagrees with the germline gene, perhaps due to a read error. The genes are TRBV20-1 and TRBJ1-5; TRBD1 is a possible D gene (5 bases). CDR1 and CDR2 (germline): DFQATT, SNEGSKA (reference sequence). CDR3 length: 13 residues. Here the CDR3 reads CSAQADSNQPQHF. CDR3 coding DNA: TGCAGTGCTCAGGCCGACAGCAACCAGCCCCAGCATTTT.

This rearrangement joins TRBV25-1 to TRBJ1-6, with D unclear. This CDR3 has 15 residues. Germline lookup yields CDR1 MGHDK and CDR2 SYGVNS. Deletions cut 0 bases from V and 7 bases from J, with 10 bases between. The CDR3 sequence is CASSEYRGGNSPLHF. The CDR3 nucleotides are TGTGCCAGCAGTGAATATCGGGGAGGAAATTCACCCCTCCACTTT.

This clonotype has more than one count but fewer than ten. The chain links TRBV7-2 to TRBJ2-2; D ambiguous. CDR3 size: 13 residues. CDR1 and CDR2 from the germline V gene are SGHTA and FQGNSA. Trimming took off 2 bases at V and 5 bases at J, with 6 bases between the two ends. CDR3 protein: CASSLRLTGELFF. The CDR3 DNA follows: TGTGCCAGCAGCTTACGTCTTACCGGGGAGCTGTTTTTT.

This clonotype was seen only a few times. The J gene is TRBJ2-4, the V gene TRBV7-9; D remains ambiguous. Looked up from germline, CDR1 is SEHNR and CDR2 is FQNEAQ (reference sequence). Trimming left V 5 bases short and J 0 bases short, with 8 bases between. CDR3 length: 14 residues. CDR3 DNA: TGTGCCAGCAGCCTGACTTTAGCCAAAAACATTCAGTACTTC. As protein: CASSLTLAKNIQYF.

The V gene is TRBV2, the J gene TRBJ1-5; the D is unclear. With 7 bases removed from V and 3 bases from J, the gap between germline ends came to 7 bases. Germline CDR1 is SNHLY and CDR2 is FYNNEI. This CDR3 spans 12 amino acids. The CDR3 DNA sequence: TGTGCCAGCATCGGGTACAATCAGCCCCAGCATTTT. It translates to CASIGYNQPQHF.

The chain has TRBV29-1 and TRBJ2-7; perhaps TRBD2 as D (6 bases). The CDR3 extends over 14 amino acids. Germline lookup yields CDR1 SQVTM and CDR2 ANQGSEA. Trimming shortened V by 2 bases and J by 7 bases, and 18 bases separated the two germline ends. As DNA, the CDR3 is TGCAGCGTTGAATACGGGGACGGGACTCGGGAGCAGTACTTC. It is translated as CSVEYGDGTREQYF.

This clonotype showed up many times. The chain couples TRBV6-5 to TRBJ1-2, with a weak D call TRBD1 (5 bases). Germline CDR1 and CDR2: MNHEY and SVGAGI. V was clipped by 6 bases and J by 8 bases, with 13 bases between them. CDR3 length: 12 residues. The CDR3 bases are TGTGCCAGCAGCCGGGACGGTGGAGGCTACACCTTC. It specifies CASSRDGGGYTF.

This clonotype was recorded a few times. The V gene is TRBV6-6, the J gene TRBJ1-2; weak D call: TRBD1 (6 bases). The CDR3 has 12 residues. The V end lost 5 bases, the J end lost 8 bases, and 12 bases lay between the germline ends. Germline assignment: CDR1 MNHNY and CDR2 SVGAGI (reference sequence). CDR3 residues: CASSPRDTGYTF. CDR3 bases: TGTGCCAGCAGTCCTCGGGACACAGGCTACACCTTC.

The chain carries TRBV7-9 and TRBJ1-1; TRBD1 might be the D (6 bases). The CDR3 runs to 14 residues. CDR1 is SEHNR, CDR2 FQNEAQ, per germline (reference sequence). CDR3 residues: CVMDPGGLRTEAFF. DNA for the CDR3: TGTGTCATGGACCCTGGGGGGCTGAGGACTGAAGCTTTCTTT.

This clonotype was seen a few times. This chain joins TRBV12-3 or TRBV12-4 and TRBJ1-6; the D gene is possibly TRBD1 (5 bases). Trimming took off 5 bases at V and 7 bases at J, with 12 bases between the two ends. The CDR3 runs to 14 residues. CDR3 loop: CASSGDRQNSPLHF. The CDR3 DNA is TGTGCCAGCAGTGGAGACAGACAGAATTCACCCCTCCACTTT.

This clonotype was observed a handful of times. V gene TRBV10-3 combines with J gene TRBJ1-2; D gene uncertain. V gave up 6 bases and J gave up 4 bases, with 9 bases separating them. CDR3 length equals 12 residues. Germline V gene data show CDR1 as ENHRY and CDR2 as SYGVKD. CDR3 sequence reads: CAISTVGYGYTF. The CDR3 DNA reads TGTGCCATCAGCACAGTTGGCTATGGCTACACCTTC.